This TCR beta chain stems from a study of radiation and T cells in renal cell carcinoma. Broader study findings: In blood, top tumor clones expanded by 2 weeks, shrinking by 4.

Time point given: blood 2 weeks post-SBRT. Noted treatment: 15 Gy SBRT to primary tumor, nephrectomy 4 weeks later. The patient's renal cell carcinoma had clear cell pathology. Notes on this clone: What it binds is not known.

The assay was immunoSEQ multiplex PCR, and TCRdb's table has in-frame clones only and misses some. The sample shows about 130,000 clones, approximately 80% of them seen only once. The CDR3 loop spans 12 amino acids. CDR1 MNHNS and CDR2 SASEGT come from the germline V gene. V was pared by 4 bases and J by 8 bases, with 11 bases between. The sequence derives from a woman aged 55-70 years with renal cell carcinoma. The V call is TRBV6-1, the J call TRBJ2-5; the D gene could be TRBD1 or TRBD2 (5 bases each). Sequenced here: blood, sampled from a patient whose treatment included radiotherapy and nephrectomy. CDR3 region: CASSASRDTQYF. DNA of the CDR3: TGTGCCAGCAGTGCCAGCAGGGACACCCAGTACTTC.